This TCR beta chain was sequenced for a study of cytomegalovirus exposure and HLA in healthy donors. V was pared by 1 base and J by 8 bases, with 10 bases between. Per the germline V gene, CDR1 is SGHVS and CDR2 is FNYEAQ. The CDR3 loop spans 13 amino acids. Amplification used 60 Vbeta primers and 13 Jbeta primers. The protocol was immunoSEQ multiplex PCR, while the TCRdb copy is restricted to in-frame clones and leaves out a portion. The sample contains around 160,000 clones, roughly 65% of which appear only once. Study-wide points: CMV serostatus was the only recorded immune exposure for donors.

This clone was detected a few times. What it recognizes is unknown. The sequence was obtained from a man aged 18 to 30 in good health and CMV-seropositive. The chain carries TRBV7-6 and TRBJ2-3; D not certain. Sample: PBMCs. CDR3 sequence reads: CASSLDSTGTQYF. In DNA form, the CDR3 reads TGTGCCAGCAGCTTAGACTCCACCGGTACGCAGTATTTT. The variable domain in full, completed from reference TRBV7-6 and TRBJ2-3, reads GAGVSQSPRYKVTKRGQDVALRCDPISGHVSLYWYRQALGQGPEFLTYFNYEAQQDKSGLPNDRFSAERPEGSISTLTIQRTEQRDSAMYRCASSLDSTGTQYFGPGTRLTVL.